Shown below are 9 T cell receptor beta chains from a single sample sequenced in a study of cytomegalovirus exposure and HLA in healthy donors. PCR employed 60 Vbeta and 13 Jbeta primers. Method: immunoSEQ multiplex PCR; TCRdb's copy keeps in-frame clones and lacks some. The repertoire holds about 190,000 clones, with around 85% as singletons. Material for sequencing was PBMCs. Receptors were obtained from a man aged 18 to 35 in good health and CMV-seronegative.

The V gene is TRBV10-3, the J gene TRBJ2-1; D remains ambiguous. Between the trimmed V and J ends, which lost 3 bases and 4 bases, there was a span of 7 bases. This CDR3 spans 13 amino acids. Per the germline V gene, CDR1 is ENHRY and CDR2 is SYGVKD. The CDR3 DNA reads TGTGCCATCAGTGAACAGATTTACAATGAGCAGTTCTTC. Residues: CAISEQIYNEQFF.

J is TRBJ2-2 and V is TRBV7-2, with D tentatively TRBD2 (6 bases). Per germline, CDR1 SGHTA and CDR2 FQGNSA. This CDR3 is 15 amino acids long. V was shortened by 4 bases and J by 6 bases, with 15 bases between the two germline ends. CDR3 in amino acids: CASSSGRSGAGELFF. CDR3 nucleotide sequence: TGTGCCAGCAGCTCGGGGCGTAGCGGCGCCGGGGAGCTGTTTTTT.

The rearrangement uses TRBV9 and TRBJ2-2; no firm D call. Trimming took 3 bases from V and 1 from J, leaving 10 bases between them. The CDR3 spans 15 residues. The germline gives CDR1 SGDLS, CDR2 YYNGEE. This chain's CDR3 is CASSASSRNTGELFF. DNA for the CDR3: TGTGCCAGCAGCGCGTCTAGTCGGAACACCGGGGAGCTGTTTTTT.

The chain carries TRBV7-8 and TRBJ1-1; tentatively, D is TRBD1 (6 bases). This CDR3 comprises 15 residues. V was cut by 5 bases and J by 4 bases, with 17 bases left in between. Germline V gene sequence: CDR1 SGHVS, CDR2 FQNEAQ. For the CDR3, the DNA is TGTGCCAGCAGCCAGCGACAGAGCAGGGGCACTGAAGCTTTCTTT. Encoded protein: CASSQRQSRGTEAFF.

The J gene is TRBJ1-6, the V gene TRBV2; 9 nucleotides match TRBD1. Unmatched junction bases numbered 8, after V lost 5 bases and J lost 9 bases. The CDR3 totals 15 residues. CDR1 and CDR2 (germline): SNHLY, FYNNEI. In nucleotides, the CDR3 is TGTGCCAGCAGTCCTTTCGGGACAGGGACTTCACCCCTCCACTTT. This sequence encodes CASSPFGTGTSPLHF.

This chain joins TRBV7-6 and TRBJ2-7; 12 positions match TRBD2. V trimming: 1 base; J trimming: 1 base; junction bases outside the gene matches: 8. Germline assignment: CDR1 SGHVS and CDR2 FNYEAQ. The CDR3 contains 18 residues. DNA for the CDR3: TGTGCCAGCAGCTTAGAAGTTTGGGGACTAGCGGGTTCCTACGAGCAGTACTTC. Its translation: CASSLEVWGLAGSYEQYF.

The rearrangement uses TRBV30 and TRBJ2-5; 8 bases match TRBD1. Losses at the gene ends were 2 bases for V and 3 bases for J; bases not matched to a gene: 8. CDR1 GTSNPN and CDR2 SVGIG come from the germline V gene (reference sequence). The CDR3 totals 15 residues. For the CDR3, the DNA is TGTGCCTGGAGTAGAGCCGGACAGGGAAAAGAGACCCAGTACTTC. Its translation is CAWSRAGQGKETQYF.

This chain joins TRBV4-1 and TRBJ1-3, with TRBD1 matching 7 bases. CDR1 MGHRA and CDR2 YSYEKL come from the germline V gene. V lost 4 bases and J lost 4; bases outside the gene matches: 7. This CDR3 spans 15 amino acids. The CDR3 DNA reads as TGCGCCAGCAGCCCGCAACAGGGGCCCGGAAACACCATATATTTT. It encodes CASSPQQGPGNTIYF.

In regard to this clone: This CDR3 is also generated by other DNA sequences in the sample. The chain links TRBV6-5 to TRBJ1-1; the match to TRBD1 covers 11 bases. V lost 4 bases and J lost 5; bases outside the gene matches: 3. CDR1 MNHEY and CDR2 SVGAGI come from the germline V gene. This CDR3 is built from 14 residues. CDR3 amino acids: CASSLGTGGTEAFF. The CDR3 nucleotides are TGTGCCAGCAGTTTGGGGACAGGGGGGACTGAAGCTTTCTTT.